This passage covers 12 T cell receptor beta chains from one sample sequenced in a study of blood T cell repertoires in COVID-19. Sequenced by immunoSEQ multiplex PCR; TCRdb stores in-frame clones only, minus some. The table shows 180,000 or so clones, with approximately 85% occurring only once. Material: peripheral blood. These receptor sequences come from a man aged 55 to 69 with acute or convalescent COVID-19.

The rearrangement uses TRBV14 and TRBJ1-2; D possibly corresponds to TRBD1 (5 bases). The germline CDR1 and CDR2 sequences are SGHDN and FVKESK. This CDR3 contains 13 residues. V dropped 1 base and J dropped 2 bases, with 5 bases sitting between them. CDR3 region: CASSQGQNYGYTF. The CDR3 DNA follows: TGTGCCAGCAGCCAAGGACAGAACTATGGCTACACCTTC.

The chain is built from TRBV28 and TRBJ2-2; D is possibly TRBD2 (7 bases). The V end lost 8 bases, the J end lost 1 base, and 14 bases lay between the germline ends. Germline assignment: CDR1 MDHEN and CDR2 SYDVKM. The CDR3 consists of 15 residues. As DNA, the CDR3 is TGTGCCAGCGAGCCGGGGGGCGAGAACACCGGGGAGCTGTTTTTT. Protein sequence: CASEPGGENTGELFF.

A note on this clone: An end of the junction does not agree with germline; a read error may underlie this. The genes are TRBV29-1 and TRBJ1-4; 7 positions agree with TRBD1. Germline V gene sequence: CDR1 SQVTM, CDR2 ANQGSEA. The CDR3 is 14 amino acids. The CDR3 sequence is CSVKETGHNEKLFF. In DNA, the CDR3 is TGCAGCGTTAAAGAGACAGGGCATAATGAAAAACTGTTTTTT.

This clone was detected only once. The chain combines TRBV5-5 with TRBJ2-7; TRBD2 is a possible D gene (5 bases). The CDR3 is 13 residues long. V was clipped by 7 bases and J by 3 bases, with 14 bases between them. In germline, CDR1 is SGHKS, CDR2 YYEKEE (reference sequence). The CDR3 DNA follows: TGTGCCAGCGTGGGCGCGGGCTACTACGAGCAGTACTTC. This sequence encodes CASVGAGYYEQYF.

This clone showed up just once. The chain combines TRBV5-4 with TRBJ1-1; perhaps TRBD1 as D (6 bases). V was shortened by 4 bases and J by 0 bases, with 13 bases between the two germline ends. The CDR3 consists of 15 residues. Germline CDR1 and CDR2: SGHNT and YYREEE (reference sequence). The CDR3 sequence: CASSLPGGLNTEAFF. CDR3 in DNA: TGTGCCAGCAGCCTGCCGGGGGGGCTGAACACTGAAGCTTTCTTT. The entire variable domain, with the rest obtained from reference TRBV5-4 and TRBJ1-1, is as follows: ETGVTQSPTHLIKTRGQQVTLRCSSQSGHNTVSWYQQALGQGPQFIFQYYREEENGRGNFPPRFSGLQFPNYSSELNVNALELDDSALYLCASSLPGGLNTEAFFGQGTRLTVV.

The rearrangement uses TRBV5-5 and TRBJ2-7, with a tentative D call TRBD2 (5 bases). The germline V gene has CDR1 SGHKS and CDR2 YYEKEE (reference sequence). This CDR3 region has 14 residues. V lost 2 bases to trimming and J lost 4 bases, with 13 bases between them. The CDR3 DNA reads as TGTGCCAGCAGCTTAAGGTGGGAGTCGTACGAGCAGTACTTC. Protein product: CASSLRWESYEQYF. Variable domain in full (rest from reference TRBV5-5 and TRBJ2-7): DAGVTQSPTHLIKTRGQQVTLRCSPISGHKSVSWYQQVLGQGPQFIFQYYEKEERGRGNFPDRFSARQFPNYSSELNVNALLLGDSALYLCASSLRWESYEQYFGPGTRLTVT.

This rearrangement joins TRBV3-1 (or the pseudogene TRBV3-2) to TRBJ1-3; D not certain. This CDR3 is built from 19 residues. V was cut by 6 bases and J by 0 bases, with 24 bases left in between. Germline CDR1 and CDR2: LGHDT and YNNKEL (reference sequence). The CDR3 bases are TGTGCCAGCAGAGCCCGAATGCAGGTTGGCTTTAACTCTGGAAACACCATATATTTT. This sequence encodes CASRARMQVGFNSGNTIYF.

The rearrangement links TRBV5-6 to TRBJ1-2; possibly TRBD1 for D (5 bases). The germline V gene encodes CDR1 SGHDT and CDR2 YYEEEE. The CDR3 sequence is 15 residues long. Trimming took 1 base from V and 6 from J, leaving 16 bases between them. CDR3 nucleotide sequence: TGTGCCAGCAGCTTGTTCGCCAGGGCCAGGGATGGCTACACCTTC. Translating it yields CASSLFARARDGYTF.

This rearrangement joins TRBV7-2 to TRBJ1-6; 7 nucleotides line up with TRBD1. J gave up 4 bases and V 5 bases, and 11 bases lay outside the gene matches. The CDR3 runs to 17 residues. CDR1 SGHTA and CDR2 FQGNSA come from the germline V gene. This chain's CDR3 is CASSTLGGQIYNSPLHF. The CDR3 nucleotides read TGTGCCAGCAGCACCCTCGGGGGACAGATATATAATTCACCCCTCCACTTT. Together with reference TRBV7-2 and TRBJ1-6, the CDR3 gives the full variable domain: GAGVSQSPSNKVTEKGKDVELRCDPISGHTALYWYRQSLGQGLEFLIYFQGNSAPDKSGLPSDRFSAERTGGSVSTLTIQRTQQEDSAVYLCASSTLGGQIYNSPLHFGNGTRLTVT.

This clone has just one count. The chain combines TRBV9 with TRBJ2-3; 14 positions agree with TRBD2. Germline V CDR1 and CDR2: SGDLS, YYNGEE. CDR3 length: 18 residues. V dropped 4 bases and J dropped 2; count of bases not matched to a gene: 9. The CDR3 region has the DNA TGTGCCAGCAGCATCGGGACTAGCGGGAGTAAGAACACAGATACGCAGTATTTT. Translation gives CASSIGTSGSKNTDTQYF. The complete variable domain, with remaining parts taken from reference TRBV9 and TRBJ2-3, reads DSGVTQTPKHLITATGQRVTLRCSPRSGDLSVYWYQQSLDQGLQFLIQYYNGEERAKGNILERFSAQQFPDLHSELNLSSLELGDSALYFCASSIGTSGSKNTDTQYFGPGTRLTVL.

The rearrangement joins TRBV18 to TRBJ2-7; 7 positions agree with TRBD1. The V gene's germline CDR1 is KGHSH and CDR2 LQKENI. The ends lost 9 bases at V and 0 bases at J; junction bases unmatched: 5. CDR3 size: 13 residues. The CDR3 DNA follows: TGTGCCAGTGGACAGGAGAGCTCCTACGAGCAGTACTTC. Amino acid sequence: CASGQESSYEQYF.

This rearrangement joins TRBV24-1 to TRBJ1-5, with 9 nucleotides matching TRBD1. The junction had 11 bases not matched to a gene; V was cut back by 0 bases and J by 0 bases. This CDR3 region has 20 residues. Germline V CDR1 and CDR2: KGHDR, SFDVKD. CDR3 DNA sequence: TGTGCCACCAGTGATTTGCGTCCCGGGACAGGGCCGTATAGCAATCAGCCCCAGCATTTT. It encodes CATSDLRPGTGPYSNQPQHF.